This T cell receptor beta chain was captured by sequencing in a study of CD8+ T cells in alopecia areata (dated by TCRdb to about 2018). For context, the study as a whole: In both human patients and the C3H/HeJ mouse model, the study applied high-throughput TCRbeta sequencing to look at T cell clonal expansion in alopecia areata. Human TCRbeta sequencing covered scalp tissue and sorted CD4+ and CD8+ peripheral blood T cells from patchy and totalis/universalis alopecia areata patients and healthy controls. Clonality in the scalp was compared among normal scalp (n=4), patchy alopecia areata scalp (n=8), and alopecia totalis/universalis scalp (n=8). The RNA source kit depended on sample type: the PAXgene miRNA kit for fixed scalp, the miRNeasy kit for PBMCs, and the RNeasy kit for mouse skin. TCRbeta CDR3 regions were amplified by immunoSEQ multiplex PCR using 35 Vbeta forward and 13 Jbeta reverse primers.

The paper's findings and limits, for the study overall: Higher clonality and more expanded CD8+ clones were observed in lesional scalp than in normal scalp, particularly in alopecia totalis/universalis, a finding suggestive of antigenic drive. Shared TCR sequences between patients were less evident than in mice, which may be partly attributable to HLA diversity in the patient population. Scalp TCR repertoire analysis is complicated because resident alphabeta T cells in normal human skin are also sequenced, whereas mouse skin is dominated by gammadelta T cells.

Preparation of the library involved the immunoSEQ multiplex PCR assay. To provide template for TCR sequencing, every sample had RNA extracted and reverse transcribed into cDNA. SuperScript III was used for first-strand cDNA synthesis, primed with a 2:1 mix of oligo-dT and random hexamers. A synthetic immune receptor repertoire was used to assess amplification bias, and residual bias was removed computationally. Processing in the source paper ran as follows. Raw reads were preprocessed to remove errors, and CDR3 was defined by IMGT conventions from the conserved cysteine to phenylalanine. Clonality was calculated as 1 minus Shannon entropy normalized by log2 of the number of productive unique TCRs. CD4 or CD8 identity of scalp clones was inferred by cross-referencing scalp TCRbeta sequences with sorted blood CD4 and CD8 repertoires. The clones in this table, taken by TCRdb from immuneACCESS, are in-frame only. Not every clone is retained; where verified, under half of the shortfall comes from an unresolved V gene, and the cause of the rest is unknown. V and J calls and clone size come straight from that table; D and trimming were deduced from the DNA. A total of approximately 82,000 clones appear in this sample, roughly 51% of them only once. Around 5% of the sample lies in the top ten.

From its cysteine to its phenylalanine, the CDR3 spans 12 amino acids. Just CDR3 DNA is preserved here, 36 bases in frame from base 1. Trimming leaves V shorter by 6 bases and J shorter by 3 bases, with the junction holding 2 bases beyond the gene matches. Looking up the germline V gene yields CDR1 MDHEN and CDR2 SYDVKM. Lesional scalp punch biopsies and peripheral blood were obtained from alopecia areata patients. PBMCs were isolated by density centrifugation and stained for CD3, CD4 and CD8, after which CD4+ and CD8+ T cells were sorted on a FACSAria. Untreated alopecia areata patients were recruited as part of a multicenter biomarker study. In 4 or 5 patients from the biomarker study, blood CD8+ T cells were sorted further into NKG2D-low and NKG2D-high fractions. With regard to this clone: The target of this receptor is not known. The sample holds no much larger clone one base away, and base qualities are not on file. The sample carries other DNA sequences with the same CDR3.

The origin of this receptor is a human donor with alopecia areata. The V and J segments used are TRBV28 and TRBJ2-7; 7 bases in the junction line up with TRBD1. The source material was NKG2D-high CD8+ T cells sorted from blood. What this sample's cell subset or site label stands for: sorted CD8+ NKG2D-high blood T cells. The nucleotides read TGTGCCAGCAGCAGGGACAGCTACGAGCAGTACTTC. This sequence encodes CASSRDSYEQYF. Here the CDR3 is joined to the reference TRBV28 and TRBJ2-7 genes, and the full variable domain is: DVKVTQSSRYLVKRTGEKVFLECVQDMDHENMFWYRQDPGLGLRLIYFSYDVKMKEKGDIPEGYSVSREKKERFSLILESASTNQTSMYLCASSRDSYEQYFGPGTRLTVT.